These 20 T cell receptor beta chains were sequenced from one sample in a study of CD8 T cells in ankylosing spondylitis. MiXCR was run by TCRdb on the 5' RACE reads, yielding one entry per CDR3 protein. The sample holds 120,000 or so distinct CDR3 sequences, roughly an eighth seen once. The sequenced sample consisted of blood, either unsorted or a sorted T cell fraction (not recorded which). These receptor sequences come from a female donor with ankylosing spondylitis or in good health (not recorded which).

About this clonotype: A much larger clone lies a single base off, so this may be a read error. This rearrangement joins TRBV5-1 to TRBJ2-7, with 11 bases lining up with TRBD2. Germline V lookup: CDR1 SGHRS, CDR2 YFSETQ. This CDR3 region has 16 residues. The CDR3 region has the DNA TGCGCCAACAGCTTACTAGCGGGAGAACAGGGCTACGAGCAGTACTTC. It specifies CANSLLAGEQGYEQYF.

Only a few counts were recorded for this clonotype. The chain combines TRBV6-5 with TRBJ2-7; TRBD2 agrees at 11 bases. Germline V gene lookup returns CDR1 MNHEY and CDR2 SVGAGI. The V gene end was trimmed by 2 bases and the J gene end by 0 bases; junction bases not matched to a gene: 6. This CDR3 has 17 residues. This CDR3 reads CASSYGRLAGSSYEQYF. CDR3 nucleotide sequence: TGTGCCAGCAGTTACGGCAGACTAGCGGGGAGCTCCTACGAGCAGTACTTC.

The V gene is TRBV20-1, the J gene TRBJ1-2; the D is unclear. V dropped 3 bases and J dropped 8 bases, with 7 bases sitting between them. Germline values: CDR1 DFQATT, CDR2 SNEGSKA (reference sequence). CDR3 length equals 10 residues. DNA for the CDR3: TGCAGTGCTAGTCTGGGGGGCTACACCTTC. Protein product: CSASLGGYTF.

Many counts were recorded for this clonotype. This rearrangement joins TRBV6-2 or TRBV6-3 to TRBJ2-5; D is undetermined. The V end was cut by 2 bases, the J end by 5 bases, with 3 bases between. Germline V gene data show CDR1 as MNHEY and CDR2 as SVGEGT. This CDR3 has 11 residues. CDR3 in amino acids: CASSYAETQYF. In DNA, the CDR3 is TGTGCCAGCAGTTACGCGGAGACCCAGTACTTC.

The CDR3 region has the DNA TGTGCCAGCAGCCCCCGGACTTCGAATGAGCAGTTCTTC. It is translated as CASSPRTSNEQFF. The rearrangement joins TRBV5-4 to TRBJ2-1; a weak D match, TRBD2 (5 bases). CDR3 size: 13 residues. The germline V and J ends were trimmed by 4 bases and 7 bases, with 12 bases remaining between them. Per the germline V gene, CDR1 is SGHNT and CDR2 is YYREEE (reference sequence).

This chain uses TRBV12-3 or TRBV12-4 with TRBJ2-2, with 9 bases matching TRBD2. The CDR3 is 15 amino acids. V gave up 3 bases and J gave up 6 bases; unmatched junction bases: 5. The CDR3 loop reads CASSFGGRAPGELFF. The CDR3, as DNA: TGTGCCAGCAGTTTCGGCGGGAGGGCCCCCGGGGAGCTGTTTTTT.

The table lists this clonotype with many counts. The chain is built from TRBV3-1 and TRBJ2-5, with a weak D call TRBD2 (6 bases). Trimming took off 0 bases at V and 5 bases at J, with 13 bases between the two ends. The CDR3 is made up of 15 amino acids. The V gene's germline CDR1 is LGHDT and CDR2 YNNKEL (reference sequence). The CDR3 protein is CASSQEGGLQETQYF. Here the CDR3 DNA reads TGTGCCAGCAGCCAAGAAGGAGGGCTTCAGGAGACCCAGTACTTC.

The CDR3 here is CASSLDHSGGSDTQYF. CDR3 in DNA: TGTGCCAGCAGTTTAGATCATAGCGGGGGGTCGGATACGCAGTATTTT. The chain has TRBV28 and TRBJ2-3, with 10 nucleotides matching TRBD2. The CDR3 is 16 residues long. Germline V gene lookup returns CDR1 MDHEN and CDR2 SYDVKM. The J segment lost 6 bases and the V segment lost 2 bases, leaving 8 bases of the junction unmatched.

This clonotype was detected only a few times. The chain carries TRBV3-1 and TRBJ2-2, with TRBD1 as a possible D gene (6 bases). V lost 4 bases and J lost 3, with 21 bases in between. CDR3 length equals 18 residues. Germline V gives CDR1 LGHDT, CDR2 YNNKEL (reference sequence). The CDR3 sequence is CASSLTAMGAPYTGELFF. The CDR3 nucleotides are TGTGCCAGCAGCCTCACTGCTATGGGGGCCCCATACACCGGGGAGCTGTTTTTT.

The V call is TRBV5-1, the J call TRBJ2-7; 13 bases match TRBD2. The J segment lost 12 bases and the V segment lost 1 base, leaving 13 bases of the junction unmatched. Germline CDR1 and CDR2: SGHRS and YFSETQ. This CDR3 is built from 16 residues. In DNA, the CDR3 is TGCGCCAGCAGCTTGAACGAACTAGCGGGAGGGGGATTTGTGTACTTC. Translation: CASSLNELAGGGFVYF.

The rearrangement joins TRBV9 to TRBJ2-1, with TRBD2 matching over 11 bases. The CDR3 extends over 16 amino acids. The V and J ends lost 0 bases and 4 bases, in that order; junction bases with no gene match: 3. Looked up from germline, CDR1 is SGDLS and CDR2 is YYNGEE. The CDR3: CASSVGLAGLYNEQFF. For the CDR3, the DNA is TGTGCCAGCAGCGTAGGACTAGCGGGACTATACAATGAGCAGTTCTTC. Full variable domain (outside the CDR3, taken from reference TRBV9 and TRBJ2-1): DSGVTQTPKHLITATGQRVTLRCSPRSGDLSVYWYQQSLDQGLQFLIQYYNGEERAKGNILERFSAQQFPDLHSELNLSSLELGDSALYFCASSVGLAGLYNEQFFGPGTRLTVL.

This clonotype occurred many times. V gene TRBV28 combines with J gene TRBJ1-2; 7 nucleotides align to TRBD1. V trimming: 5 bases; J trimming: 8 bases; junction bases outside the gene matches: 8. CDR1 is MDHEN and CDR2 is SYDVKM in the germline V gene. The CDR3 has 13 residues. This CDR3 reads CASSQGGSRGYTF. The CDR3 coding sequence is TGTGCCAGCAGTCAGGGGGGCTCCCGCGGCTACACCTTC.

This clonotype has ten or more counts. The chain couples TRBV12-3 or TRBV12-4 to TRBJ2-5, with TRBD2 as a possible D gene (6 bases). V was pared by 4 bases and J by 4 bases, with 10 bases between. The CDR3 runs 13 residues. CDR3 sequence: CASSSGTAETQYF. CDR3 DNA: TGTGCCAGCAGTTCCGGGACTGCAGAGACCCAGTACTTC.

The V and J genes are TRBV23-1 and TRBJ2-3; D not resolved. TRBV23-1 qualifies as an ORF whose function is uncertain. The V end was cut by 6 bases, the J end by 2 bases, with 9 bases between. The CDR3 has 13 residues. CDR3 region: CASRLEPTDTQYF. The CDR3 region has the DNA TGCGCCAGCAGGTTGGAACCCACAGATACGCAGTATTTT.

This clonotype was seen only a few times. The rearrangement links TRBV20-1 to TRBJ2-3; possibly TRBD2 for D (7 bases). Germline V CDR1 and CDR2: DFQATT, SNEGSKA (reference sequence). V dropped 6 bases and J dropped 1 base, with 17 bases sitting between them. The CDR3 spans 15 residues. CDR3 in DNA: TGCAGTGCCCCGTCGGGGGGCGCCGGCACAGATACGCAGTATTTT. Its protein product is CSAPSGGAGTDTQYF.

This chain joins TRBV20-1 and TRBJ2-2; tentative D call: TRBD2 (5 bases). V gave up 0 bases and J gave up 13 bases, with 6 bases separating them. The CDR3 loop spans 10 amino acids. CDR1 and CDR2 from the germline V gene are DFQATT and SNEGSKA (reference sequence). The CDR3 coding sequence is TGCAGTGCTAGAGATGAGGGGCTGTTTTTT. It encodes CSARDEGLFF.

Comment on this clonotype: A junction end diverges from the germline sequence, so it may reflect a read error. DNA for the CDR3: TGTGCCAGCTCACCACTTAATTCAGACACCAATAACTATGGCTACATCTTC. It is translated as CASSPLNSDTNNYGYIF. This chain uses TRBV18 with TRBJ1-2; D unclear. This CDR3 has 17 residues. Germline CDR1 reads KGHSH; CDR2 reads LQKENI.

This clonotype came up many times. V usage is TRBV12-3 or TRBV12-4 and J usage is TRBJ2-1; possible D gene TRBD1, 5 bases. The V and J ends lost 7 bases and 8 bases respectively, with 12 bases between them. The CDR3 extends over 12 amino acids. The CDR3 nucleotides read TGTGCCAGCACTAAGGGGATCCATGAGCAGTTCTTC. It codes for CASTKGIHEQFF.

This clonotype was seen ten or more times. This chain uses TRBV5-1 with TRBJ2-1, with 12 bases aligning to TRBD1. CDR3 length equals 16 residues. Trimming took 4 bases from V and 7 from J; bases not matched to a gene: 9. The germline CDR1 and CDR2 sequences are SGHRS and YFSETQ. The CDR3 region is CASSPGGGQGANEQFF. The DNA of the CDR3 is TGCGCCAGCAGCCCCGGCGGGGGACAGGGGGCGAATGAGCAGTTCTTC.

This clonotype was counted ten times or more. The V call is TRBV12-3 or TRBV12-4, the J call TRBJ2-1; D perhaps matches TRBD1 (6 bases). The CDR3 has 14 residues. Trimming pared 3 bases from V and 2 bases from J, leaving 8 bases between. Written as DNA, the CDR3 is TGTGCCAGCAGTTTCCGGGACACCTACAATGAGCAGTTCTTC. The encoded protein is CASSFRDTYNEQFF.